The sequence of this T cell receptor beta chain was determined in a study of graft-versus-host responses after intestinal transplantation. Study information: As for transplant type, recipients had multivisceral, liver-intestinal, or isolated intestinal grafts.

In regard to this clone: Its specificity is not known.

Sequencing was performed with immunoSEQ multiplex PCR; in TCRdb, only in-frame clones are kept and a portion is missing. The table records 70,000 to 95,000 clones, around 90% of them present only once. Sequenced material: unstimulated CD4+ T cells sorted from spleen or lymph node cells, taken before intestinal transplant. This clonotype was sampled from a human donor who received an intestinal transplant.

Written as DNA, the CDR3 is TGTGCCAGCAGCTTGGGCCTTACAGGGATAGGCTATGGCTACACCTTC. Its protein is CASSLGLTGIGYGYTF. J is TRBJ1-2 and V is TRBV5-6; TRBD1 is a possible D gene (6 bases). V was clipped by 0 bases and J by 4 bases, with 16 bases between them. The CDR3 length is 16 residues. Germline lookup yields CDR1 SGHDT and CDR2 YYEEEE.